This T cell receptor beta chain was observed in a study of blood T cells in healthy people across ages. With regard to this clonotype: Its antigen is still unknown.

The length of the CDR3 is 15 residues. The V end lost 0 bases, the J end lost 3 bases, and 14 bases lay between the germline ends. Germline CDR1 DFQATT, CDR2 SNEGSKA (reference sequence). Primers used in a second PCR of roughly 7 to 11 cycles were a sample-barcoded 5' primer and a J-beta primer mix. A single record per CDR3 protein comes from TCRdb applying MiXCR to the 5' RACE reads. Of over a million distinct CDR3 sequences in the sample, about 40% were seen once. Study-wide results and limits: A roughly linear age-dependent decrease characterized TCR beta diversity per million T cells. Relative to aged donors, long-lived donors carried more naive CD4+ cells and displayed higher diversity.

The sequence derives from a woman in her late teens or twenties in good health. The V and J genes are TRBV20-1 and TRBJ1-1; a possible D gene is TRBD1 (5 bases). Sequences were obtained from blood. CDR3 sequence: CSARDLEGRHTEAFF. Written as DNA, the CDR3 is TGCAGTGCTAGAGATCTGGAGGGGCGGCACACTGAAGCTTTCTTT.